These T cell receptor beta chains were read from a single sample in a study of blood T cell repertoires in COVID-19. Assay used: immunoSEQ multiplex PCR; TCRdb lists only in-frame clones, some missing. The data contain around 290,000 clones, under 90% of them seen just once; the ten biggest clones take up about 1.8%. The specimen was PBMCs or T cells enriched from blood (not recorded which). The receptors here all came from a woman aged 40 to 55 who had recovered from COVID-19. The CDR3 runs from the conserved cysteine through the conserved F or W. D genes are given only for firm matches. The size field is filled for only some rows; it gives once, few, many or a size class.

j_call,clone_size,d_call,v_call,cdr3_length,cdr3_nt,cdr3_aa
TRBJ2-7,NA,NA,TRBV5-1,15,TGCGCCAGCAGCTTTTGGGGCAGTTCGGGTGGCGAGCAGTACTTC,CASSFWGSSGGEQYF
TRBJ2-5,NA,TRBD2,TRBV5-4,17,TGTGCCAGCAGCGCGGCGACGTCTCGGGGGGGGAGGGAGACCCAGTACTTC,CASSAATSRGGRETQYF
TRBJ2-3,NA,NA,TRBV18,16,TGTGCCAGCTCACCACGATCCAGGGCTACAACAGATACGCAGTATTTT,CASSPRSRATTDTQYF
TRBJ2-1,NA,TRBD2,TRBV6-2/TRBV6-3,15,TGTGCCAGCAGCTTCGGGAGGCGGACCTACAATGAGCAGTTCTTC,CASSFGRRTYNEQFF
TRBJ2-1,NA,NA,TRBV5-1,15,TGCGCCAGCAGCCCTAGAACTCTGAGCTACAATGAGCAGTTCTTC,CASSPRTLSYNEQFF
TRBJ2-1,NA,NA,TRBV5-1,16,TGCGCCAGCAGCTTGCGGGCTAGCTCTAATGGGGATGAGCAGTTCTTC,CASSLRASSNGDEQFF
TRBJ1-6,NA,NA,TRBV6-1,14,TGTGCCAGCAGTGAGGGCTGGACGGGGTCACCCCTCCACTTT,CASSEGWTGSPLHF
TRBJ1-2,NA,NA,TRBV7-2,16,TGTGCCAGCAGCCAAGCACGGGGACAATATAACTATGGCTACACCTTC,CASSQARGQYNYGYTF
TRBJ2-7,once,NA,TRBV7-2,12,TGTGCCAGCAGCCGGTACGGGGGCGAGCAGTACTTC,CASSRYGGEQYF
TRBJ2-7,NA,NA,TRBV19,15,TGTGCCACTAGGGACCTAAAGGGACACCTTTACGAGCAGTACTTC,CATRDLKGHLYEQYF
TRBJ1-2,NA,NA,TRBV7-2,13,TGTGCCAGCAGCAAAGATATTAGCTATGGCTACACCTTC,CASSKDISYGYTF
TRBJ2-7,NA,TRBD2,TRBV5-1,15,TGCGCCAGCAGCGTTACGGGGGGGTACTTCGGAGAGCAGTACTTC,CASSVTGGYFGEQYF
TRBJ2-3,NA,NA,TRBV3-1/TRBV3-2,14,TGTGCCAGCAGACAGCGCGGGGTTCCAGATACGCAGTATTTT,CASRQRGVPDTQYF
TRBJ2-1,few,NA,TRBV4-3,16,TGCGCCAGCAGCCGCACAGCGGCCCCGGCGAACAATGAGCAGTTCTTC,CASSRTAAPANNEQFF
TRBJ1-4,NA,TRBD1,TRBV29-1,12,TGCAGCGTACAGGGGACGAATGAAAAACTGTTTTTT,CSVQGTNEKLFF
TRBJ2-7,NA,NA,TRBV5-1,14,TGCGCCAGCAGCCTCTCAGGGACACCCTACGAGCAGTACTTC,CASSLSGTPYEQYF
TRBJ1-1,NA,NA,TRBV12-3/TRBV12-4,13,TGTGCCAGCAGTATCCACCTCGGGACTGAAGCTTTCTTT,CASSIHLGTEAFF
TRBJ1-1,NA,NA,TRBV5-1,13,TGCGCCAGCAGGGGGGGAGAAAGGACTGAAGCTTTCTTT,CASRGGERTEAFF
TRBJ2-2,NA,NA,TRBV7-3,16,TGTGCCAGCAGTCCGACCGGGGGATACGGCACCGGGGAGCTGTTTTTT,CASSPTGGYGTGELFF
TRBJ1-1,NA,NA,TRBV3-1/TRBV3-2,13,TGTGCCAGCAGACTACTTCAGGGGTCTGAAGCTTTCTTT,CASRLLQGSEAFF
TRBJ2-1,NA,TRBD2,TRBV3-1/TRBV3-2,16,TGTGCCAGCAGCCCCTTGACTAGCGGGTGGTCCAATGAGCAGTTCTTC,CASSPLTSGWSNEQFF
TRBJ2-7,NA,NA,TRBV29-1,13,TGCAGCGTGGTTATGGGCAGTCTCTACGAGCAGTACTTC,CSVVMGSLYEQYF
TRBJ2-7,NA,NA,TRBV3-1/TRBV3-2,14,TGTGCCAGCAGCCTGCGGGCAGGCTATTACGAGCAGTACTTC,CASSLRAGYYEQYF
TRBJ1-2,NA,TRBD1,TRBV6-1,21,TGTGCCAGCAGTGAAGACCCAAAGAAGATTCAGGGGGCGCAAGGGATGGTAGGCTACACCTTC,CASSEDPKKIQGAQGMVGYTF
TRBJ1-2,once,TRBD1,TRBV19,17,TGTGCCAGTAGTACCGCCTTAGGACAGGGGCTTAACTATGGCTACACCTTC,CASSTALGQGLNYGYTF
TRBJ1-2,NA,TRBD1,TRBV7-2,14,TGTGCCAGCAGCTTAATATTCAGGGGGCATGGCTACACCTTC,CASSLIFRGHGYTF
TRBJ2-1,NA,NA,TRBV21-1,14,TGTGCCAGCAGCAATGAGGTCCCGAAGAATGAGCAGTTCTTC,CASSNEVPKNEQFF
TRBJ2-3,NA,TRBD2,TRBV7-6,15,TGTGCCAGCAGCTTAGAGCGGGGGAGCACAGATACGCAGTATTTT,CASSLERGSTDTQYF
TRBJ2-1,NA,NA,TRBV7-2,14,TGTGCCAGCAGCTTAACCCCAGGGTACAATGAGCAGTTCTTC,CASSLTPGYNEQFF
TRBJ2-2,NA,NA,TRBV9,17,TGTGCCAGCAGCGTAGCCCTTGGACGAGGGCGCACCGGGGAGCTGTTTTTT,CASSVALGRGRTGELFF
TRBJ1-6,NA,TRBD1,TRBV7-6,15,TGTGCCAGCAGCTTCAGGGGGCAAGACAATTCACCCCTCCACTTT,CASSFRGQDNSPLHF
TRBJ1-4,NA,NA,TRBV5-1,16,TGCGCCAGCAGCGGGGGGAATGTTGCAACTAATGAAAAACTGTTTTTT,CASSGGNVATNEKLFF
TRBJ2-5,once,NA,TRBV5-1,13,TGCGCCAGCAGCTTGGTGGGGGGTGAGACCCAGTACTTC,CASSLVGGETQYF
TRBJ2-7,NA,TRBD1,TRBV14,14,TGTGCCAGCAGCCCAAGGACAGGGGTCCACGAGCAGTACTTC,CASSPRTGVHEQYF
TRBJ1-1,NA,NA,TRBV12-3/TRBV12-4,13,TGTGCCAGCAGCACCCACGGGGGGTCTGAAGCTTTCTTT,CASSTHGGSEAFF
TRBJ1-1,NA,TRBD1,TRBV7-3,14,TGTGCCAGCAGCTTAGATCACAGGGGAACTGAAGCTTTCTTT,CASSLDHRGTEAFF
TRBJ2-7,NA,TRBD1,TRBV7-9,15,TGTGCCAGCACCCAACCGGGGACAGGGTCCTACGAGCAGTACTTC,CASTQPGTGSYEQYF
TRBJ1-2,NA,TRBD1,TRBV5-8,16,TGTGCCAGCAGCCGGGGACAGTTGATTAAACGAGATGGCTACACCTTC,CASSRGQLIKRDGYTF
TRBJ1-2,NA,NA,TRBV18,13,TGTGCCAGCTCCACGGAGGCAGGGGTTGACTACACCTTC,CASSTEAGVDYTF
TRBJ1-1,NA,NA,TRBV6-6,13,TGTGCCAGCAGTTCCCGGACAGCCGTGAAAGTTTTCTTT,CASSSRTAVKVFF
TRBJ2-5,NA,TRBD2,TRBV11-3,18,TGTGCCAGCAGCCTCAGACTAGCGGGAGGGTCTGGAGTAGAGACCCAGTACTTC,CASSLRLAGGSGVETQYF
TRBJ2-3,NA,NA,TRBV21-1,11,TGTGCCAGCAGCAAAGGGTTCGGAGGGTATTTT,CASSKGFGGYF
TRBJ1-2,once,NA,TRBV5-6,14,TGTGCCAGCAGCTTGCGCAGCGCCCCTCTTGGCTACACCTTC,CASSLRSAPLGYTF
TRBJ1-2,many,TRBD1,TRBV2,13,TGTGCCAGCACCCGGGACAGGAACTATGGCTACACCTTC,CASTRDRNYGYTF
TRBJ1-5,NA,NA,TRBV5-1,14,TGCGCCAGCAGCTTGGATCCGGGGGGTCAGCCCCAGCATTTT,CASSLDPGGQPQHF
TRBJ1-1,NA,NA,TRBV30,12,TGTGCCTGGGGGCGGGAGAACACTGAAGCTTTCTTT,CAWGRENTEAFF
TRBJ1-2,NA,TRBD1,TRBV5-1,13,TGCGCCAGCAGCTTATCAGGGGGCTATGGCTACACCTTC,CASSLSGGYGYTF
TRBJ1-4,NA,TRBD1,TRBV6-1,17,TGTGCCAGCAGTGGAGACAGGGGGCGCGTATATAATGAAAAACTGTTTTTT,CASSGDRGRVYNEKLFF
TRBJ2-3,NA,TRBD2,TRBV3-1/TRBV3-2,21,TGTGCCAGCAGCCAAATAGTAACTAGCGGGAGGAGAGGAGTGGGCACAGATACGCAGTATTTT,CASSQIVTSGRRGVGTDTQYF
TRBJ1-1,NA,NA,TRBV2,16,TGTGCCAGCAGGATCGATAGGGGCTGGGGGAACACTGAAGCTTTCTTT,CASRIDRGWGNTEAFF
TRBJ1-6,NA,NA,TRBV6-1,15,TGTGCCAGCAGTGAAGCAGTGAGCTATAATTCACCCCTCCACTTT,CASSEAVSYNSPLHF
TRBJ2-2,NA,TRBD2,TRBV2,15,TGTGCCAGCAGTCGGGAGGGAGGGCCCACCGGGGAGCTGTTTTTT,CASSREGGPTGELFF
TRBJ1-3,NA,NA,TRBV6-5,15,TGTGCCAGCAGAGCAGAAGGACTTTCTGGAAACACCATATATTTT,CASRAEGLSGNTIYF
TRBJ1-2,NA,TRBD1,TRBV3-1/TRBV3-2,13,TGTGCCAGCAGCCAAGCAGGGGGCGACGGCTACACCTTC,CASSQAGGDGYTF
TRBJ1-1,NA,TRBD1,TRBV18,14,TGTGCCAGTTCCCGGGACAGCGTGAACACTGAAGCTTTCTTT,CASSRDSVNTEAFF
TRBJ2-3,NA,TRBD2,TRBV10-3,14,TGTGCCACCAAGCGGGAAGGGAGCACAGATACGCAGTATTTT,CATKREGSTDTQYF
TRBJ1-1,NA,NA,TRBV3-1/TRBV3-2,14,TGTGCCAGCAGCCACCAGGGGAAGGGCGCTGAAGCTTTCTTT,CASSHQGKGAEAFF
TRBJ2-7,NA,TRBD1,TRBV19,15,TGTGCCAGTAGCCACATAGGGACAGGGGGCGACGAGCAGTACTTC,CASSHIGTGGDEQYF